These 10 T cell receptor beta chains were sequenced from one sample in a study of shared clonotypes between healthy human individuals. Cells designated naive CD8 were CD45RO-negative and were positively selected for CCR7, with terminally differentiated effector memory CD45RA+ cells excluded. Data came from immunoSEQ multiplex PCR; TCRdb stores just in-frame clones and leaves some out. The sample has roughly 890,000 clones; about 91% are singletons. Sequenced sample: naive CD8+ T cells sorted from blood. All receptors come from a man aged 25-45 years in good health.

This chain joins TRBV5-6 and TRBJ2-2, with TRBD2 identical over 11 bases. V lost 0 bases and J lost 8; bases outside the gene matches: 6. Per germline, CDR1 SGHDT and CDR2 YYEEEE. There are 16 residues in the CDR3. CDR3 DNA sequence: TGTGCCAGCAGCTTGGGTAGCGGGAGGGCCAGAGGGGAGCTGTTTTTT. As protein: CASSLGSGRARGELFF.

The V and J genes are TRBV27 and TRBJ2-5, with TRBD2 identical over 8 bases. The CDR3 sequence is 13 residues long. Per germline, CDR1 MNHEY and CDR2 SMNVEV (reference sequence). Trimming removed 5 bases from V and 9 bases from J; junction bases left unmatched: 8. CDR3 protein: CASSPGLGASQYF. The CDR3 DNA reads as TGTGCCAGCAGTCCGGGACTAGGGGCTTCCCAGTACTTC.

V gene TRBV27 combines with J gene TRBJ1-5; D uncertain. CDR1 is MNHEY, CDR2 SMNVEV, per germline (reference sequence). Between the trimmed V and J ends, which lost 5 bases and 3 bases, there was a span of 11 bases. CDR3 length: 14 residues. The CDR3 nucleotides are TGTGCCAGCAGTCCCCTTGAGTTCAATCAGCCCCAGCATTTT. This codes for CASSPLEFNQPQHF.

This chain links TRBV27 with TRBJ2-7; D is unresolved. Germline CDR1 and CDR2: MNHEY and SMNVEV (reference sequence). This CDR3 has 14 residues. Deletions cut 3 bases from V and 6 bases from J, with 15 bases between. CDR3 sequence (DNA): TGTGCCAGCAGTTTGGGCGGAAGCACATCCGAGCAGTACTTC. The encoded protein is CASSLGGSTSEQYF.

The chain uses TRBV27 and TRBJ2-7; 10 bases align to TRBD1. With V trimmed by 5 bases and J by 2 bases, 12 bases remained unmatched. CDR3 length equals 17 residues. CDR1 MNHEY and CDR2 SMNVEV come from the germline V gene (reference sequence). This CDR3 is CASSDRGPAVGTYEQYF. The CDR3 DNA sequence: TGTGCCAGCAGTGACAGGGGGCCTGCGGTAGGAACCTACGAGCAGTACTTC.

J is TRBJ2-1 and V is TRBV19; D unresolved. The CDR3 consists of 12 residues. Trimming stripped 10 bases from V and 7 bases from J, with 14 bases between. The germline V gene encodes CDR1 LNHDA and CDR2 SQIVND (reference sequence). The CDR3 protein is CATRNIGNEQFF. The CDR3 DNA reads as TGTGCCACCCGGAATATTGGGAATGAGCAGTTCTTC. Drawing the rest from reference TRBV19 and TRBJ2-1, the complete variable domain is DGGITQSPKYLFRKEGQNVTLSCEQNLNHDAMYWYRQDPGQGLRLIYYSQIVNDFQKGDIAEGYSVSREKKESFPLTVTSAQKNPTAFYLCATRNIGNEQFFGPGTRLTVL.

The CDR3 loop is CASSLGSGPEAFF. CDR3 bases: TGTGCCAGCAGCTTAGGCTCCGGACCTGAAGCTTTCTTT. This chain joins TRBV13 and TRBJ1-1; D is unresolved. Trimming stripped 0 bases from V and 6 bases from J, with 8 bases between. Germline V CDR1 and CDR2: PRHDT, FYEKMQ (reference sequence). This CDR3 spans 13 amino acids. Together with reference TRBV13 and TRBJ1-1, the CDR3 gives the full variable domain: AAGVIQSPRHLIKEKRETATLKCYPIPRHDTVYWYQQGPGQDPQFLISFYEKMQSDKGSIPDRFSAQQFSDYHSELNMSSLELGDSALYFCASSLGSGPEAFFGQGTRLTVV.

This clone appeared a few times. The CDR3 DNA follows: TGTGCCAGCAGCTCCAGTCCCCCCAATGAGCAGTTCTTC. Translation: CASSSSPPNEQFF. The chain uses TRBV7-8 and TRBJ2-1; no definite D call. Germline V lookup: CDR1 SGHVS, CDR2 FQNEAQ. The CDR3 is 13 amino acids. Trimming left V 4 bases short and J 6 bases short, with 10 bases between.

The DNA of the CDR3 is TGTGCCAGCAGCCAACCCGACACAGGCGGGAGGAATGAGCAGTTCTTC. Its translation is CASSQPDTGGRNEQFF. This rearrangement joins TRBV14 to TRBJ2-1; the match to TRBD2 covers 8 bases. In germline, CDR1 is SGHDN, CDR2 FVKESK. This CDR3 contains 16 residues. V lost 2 bases and J lost 7; bases outside the gene matches: 10.

J is TRBJ2-3 and V is TRBV28, with D perhaps TRBD2 (6 bases). The ends were cut back, 7 bases at V and 4 bases at J, with 21 bases in the middle. The CDR3 has 16 residues. CDR1 MDHEN and CDR2 SYDVKM come from the germline V gene. This chain's CDR3 is CASTQQAGWDSDTQYF. The CDR3 DNA is TGTGCCAGCACCCAACAGGCGGGATGGGATTCAGATACGCAGTATTTT.